This is a list of T cell receptor beta chains from one sample in a study of blood T cell repertoires in COVID-19. Assay used: immunoSEQ multiplex PCR; TCRdb lists only in-frame clones, some missing. The table shows some 120,000 clones, with roughly 92% occurring only once. Sequencing used peripheral blood. The source is a man aged 50 to 59 with COVID-19, enrolled during active disease. Both conserved end residues are part of each CDR3. D genes are given only for firm matches. Not all rows give a size; the values are once, few, many and, for expanded clones, a class.

j_call | clone_size | d_call | v_call | cdr3_nt | cdr3_aa
TRBJ1-5 | . | . | TRBV10-3 | TGTGCCATCGGCAGACAGGCCAATCAGCCCCAGCATTTT | CAIGRQANQPQHF
TRBJ2-5 | few | TRBD1 | TRBV27 | TGTGCCAGCAGTCTCGGACAGGGGGCCCGGGAGACCCAGTACTTC | CASSLGQGARETQYF
TRBJ1-1 | . | . | TRBV4-2 | TGTGCCAGCAGCCAAGATGGAAGGGGCCCTGAAGCTTTCTTT | CASSQDGRGPEAFF
TRBJ2-1 | . | TRBD2 | TRBV18 | TGTGCCAGCTCACCACCATCTAGCGGGAGTTCCTCCGATGAGCAGTTCTTC | CASSPPSSGSSSDEQFF
TRBJ1-2 | . | TRBD1 | TRBV5-4 | TGTGCCAGCAGAAGGACAGGGGAAAACTATGGCTACACCTTC | CASRRTGENYGYTF
TRBJ1-4 | . | . | TRBV7-8 | TGTGCCAGCAGCGAGGGAGGGACGGCTGAAAAACTGTTTTTT | CASSEGGTAEKLFF
TRBJ1-5 | . | . | TRBV5-1 | TGCGCCAGCAGCTTGGATTCTCAAAGGGGGCAGCCCCAGCATTTT | CASSLDSQRGQPQHF
TRBJ1-4 | . | TRBD1 | TRBV5-5 | TGTGCCAGCAGCTTGGCCGGCGGGACAGGGGTTGAAAAACTGTTTTTT | CASSLAGGTGVEKLFF
TRBJ2-1 | . | TRBD1 | TRBV5-6 | TGTGCCAGCAGCTCCCGGACAGGGCGGAATGAGCAGTTCTTC | CASSSRTGRNEQFF
TRBJ1-5 | . | TRBD1 | TRBV6-5 | TGTGCCAGCAGTTTAGGACAGGGGTCTAGCAATCAGCCCCAGCATTTT | CASSLGQGSSNQPQHF
TRBJ1-6 | . | TRBD1 | TRBV11-2 | TGTGCCAGCAGCTCGGGACAGGGAGGATCACCCCTCCACTTT | CASSSGQGGSPLHF
TRBJ2-3 | . | TRBD1 | TRBV11-2 | TGTGCCAGCAGCGCCGGACAGGGGAGGACAGATACGCAGTATTTT | CASSAGQGRTDTQYF
TRBJ2-2 | . | . | TRBV18 | TGTGCCAGCTCACCCCCTCAAATTCGAGGGACCGGGGAGCTGTTTTTT | CASSPPQIRGTGELFF
TRBJ1-5 | . | TRBD1 | TRBV5-1 | TGCGCCAGCAGCCCAGGGACAGGGGGCCGTAGCAATCAGCCCCAGCATTTT | CASSPGTGGRSNQPQHF
TRBJ1-1 | . | . | TRBV30 | TGTGCCTGGAGAATGTCGGGTTGGACTGAAGCTTTCTTT | CAWRMSGWTEAFF
TRBJ1-2 | . | . | TRBV4-1 | TGCGCCAGCAGCCAAGAGACGGGGGGAGTCTATGGCTACACCTTC | CASSQETGGVYGYTF
TRBJ1-3 | . | TRBD1 | TRBV9 | TGTGCCAGCCAAGGGACAGGGGGAAACACCATATATTTT | CASQGTGGNTIYF
TRBJ2-2 | . | TRBD2 | TRBV19 | TGTGCCAGTAGTATTGGTCTAGCGGGAGGGCGCCAAACCGGGGAGCTGTTTTTT | CASSIGLAGGRQTGELFF
TRBJ2-2 | . | TRBD2 | TRBV6-6 | TGTGCCAGCAGCCCACTAGCGGGAACCTACACCGGGGAGCTGTTTTTT | CASSPLAGTYTGELFF
TRBJ2-7 | . | TRBD1 | TRBV11-2 | TGTGCCAGCACCCCAGGACAGGGGGGCTCCTACGAGCAGTACTTC | CASTPGQGGSYEQYF
TRBJ2-1 | . | TRBD2 | TRBV5-1 | TGCGCCAGCACTAGCGGGCGATACAATGAGCAGTTCTTC | CASTSGRYNEQFF
TRBJ2-1 | once | TRBD2 | TRBV28 | TGTGCCAGCAGTTCTAGCGGGAGGGATAATGAGCAGTTCTTC | CASSSSGRDNEQFF
TRBJ2-7 | . | TRBD2 | TRBV27 | TGTGCCAGCAAGGATAGCGGGAGGGGTGAGCAGTACTTC | CASKDSGRGEQYF
TRBJ2-3 | . | . | TRBV7-3 | TGTGCCAGCAGCTCAGGGACTTGGCGAGGCACAGATACGCAGTATTTT | CASSSGTWRGTDTQYF
TRBJ1-2 | . | TRBD1 | TRBV6-2/TRBV6-3 | TGTGCCAGCAGTCGGGAACGGACAGGAGCTAACTATGGCTACACCTTC | CASSRERTGANYGYTF
TRBJ1-6 | . | . | TRBV5-4 | TGTGCCAGCAGCTTGGATAGGGGTGGCAATTCACCCCTCCACTTT | CASSLDRGGNSPLHF
TRBJ2-3 | . | TRBD2 | TRBV19 | TGTGCCAGTACCAACTGGGTGACTAGCGGGGACAATACGCAGTATTTT | CASTNWVTSGDNTQYF
TRBJ2-1 | . | TRBD2 | TRBV27 | TGTGCCAGCAGTTTATCGGGATCTCGGGGAGGGAATGAGCAGTTCTTC | CASSLSGSRGGNEQFF
TRBJ1-2 | . | TRBD1 | TRBV3-1/TRBV3-2 | TGTGCCAGCAGCGTGGGACAGGGGAGCCATGGCTACACCTTC | CASSVGQGSHGYTF
TRBJ1-2 | . | TRBD1 | TRBV6-5 | TGTGCCAGCAGCACAGGGGGGGGCTACACCTTC | CASSTGGGYTF
TRBJ1-2 | once | . | TRBV9 | TGTGCCAGCAGCGTAGGAGGGGATGATAGGAGGGGCTATGGCTACACCTTC | CASSVGGDDRRGYGYTF
TRBJ1-1 | . | . | TRBV6-5 | TGTGCCAGCAGGAGCGGTGGTGTGAACACTGAAGCTTTCTTT | CASRSGGVNTEAFF
TRBJ2-3 | . | TRBD2 | TRBV3-1/TRBV3-2 | TGTGCCAGCAGCCCCCTAGCGGGAGTTAGCACAGATACGCAGTATTTT | CASSPLAGVSTDTQYF
TRBJ2-7 | . | TRBD2 | TRBV27 | TGTGCCAGCAGTTCCACTGCACCCCCACTAGCGGTTCTCTCCTACGAGCAGTACTTC | CASSSTAPPLAVLSYEQYF
TRBJ2-2 | . | TRBD1 | TRBV30 | TGTGCCTGGAGTAAGGGGGCCAGTTTCACCGGGGAGCTGTTTTTT | CAWSKGASFTGELFF
TRBJ2-1 | once | . | TRBV6-2/TRBV6-3 | TGTGCCAGCAGTTACAGCACGGGACTTTCTTTCTTC | CASSYSTGLSFF
TRBJ1-1 | . | . | TRBV27 | TGTGCCAGCAGTGCAGCCCCTGGAGGGAACACTGAAGCTTTCTTT | CASSAAPGGNTEAFF
TRBJ2-3 | . | TRBD2 | TRBV6-1 | TGTGCCAGCAGGGAAGCGGGAGGAGGCGGCACAGATACGCAGTATTTT | CASREAGGGGTDTQYF
TRBJ1-2 | . | . | TRBV6-2/TRBV6-3 | TGTGCCAGCAGCCCGCACATTTACTATGGCTACACCTTC | CASSPHIYYGYTF
TRBJ2-2 | . | . | TRBV7-9 | TGTGCCAGCAGCCGGGGAGCCGGGGAGCTGTTTTTT | CASSRGAGELFF
TRBJ1-4 | . | TRBD1 | TRBV5-4 | TGTGCCAGCAGCTTGGCCGGGGGGACAGGGGCCGAAAAACTGTTTTTT | CASSLAGGTGAEKLFF
TRBJ2-7 | . | . | TRBV28 | TGTGCCAGCAATCAAGCAAGCGACTTGCCTGGCGAGCAGTACTTC | CASNQASDLPGEQYF
TRBJ2-5 | . | TRBD1 | TRBV28 | TGTGCCAGCAGCGACGAGACAGGGGAGAGAGGAGAGACCCAGTACTTC | CASSDETGERGETQYF
TRBJ2-1 | . | . | TRBV15 | TGTGCCACCAGCAGAGAAAGGAGGGGCGTCGGAAGCAATGAGCAGTTCTTC | CATSRERRGVGSNEQFF
TRBJ2-1 | . | . | TRBV6-5 | TGTGCCAGCAGTTACGCGGGTGAGTACAATGAGCAGTTCTTC | CASSYAGEYNEQFF
TRBJ2-1 | few | TRBD1 | TRBV18 | TGTGCCAGCTCCCTTGGGCAGGGGGCCTACAATGAGCAGTTCTTC | CASSLGQGAYNEQFF
TRBJ2-7 | . | . | TRBV4-3 | TGCGCCAGCAGCCAGGACAAGACAGGTCTGTACGAGCAGTACTTC | CASSQDKTGLYEQYF
TRBJ2-7 | . | . | TRBV5-1 | TGCGCCAGCTCGTCAGCCCAAGGAGGCGAGCAGTACTTC | CASSSAQGGEQYF
TRBJ2-7 | . | . | TRBV27 | TGTGCCAGCAGTTTATCGGTCTATTCCTACGAGCAGTACTTC | CASSLSVYSYEQYF
TRBJ2-2 | . | TRBD2 | TRBV19 | TGTGCCAGTAGTAATCTAGCGGGAGCGGTCGGGGAGCTGTTTTTT | CASSNLAGAVGELFF
TRBJ2-1 | . | . | TRBV3-1/TRBV3-2 | TGTGCCAGCAGCTTCCTAGCTGAGGAGCAGTTCTTC | CASSFLAEEQFF
TRBJ2-7 | . | TRBD1 | TRBV15 | TGTGCCACCAGCAGGGACAGGGTGACGGGCGAGCAGTACTTC | CATSRDRVTGEQYF